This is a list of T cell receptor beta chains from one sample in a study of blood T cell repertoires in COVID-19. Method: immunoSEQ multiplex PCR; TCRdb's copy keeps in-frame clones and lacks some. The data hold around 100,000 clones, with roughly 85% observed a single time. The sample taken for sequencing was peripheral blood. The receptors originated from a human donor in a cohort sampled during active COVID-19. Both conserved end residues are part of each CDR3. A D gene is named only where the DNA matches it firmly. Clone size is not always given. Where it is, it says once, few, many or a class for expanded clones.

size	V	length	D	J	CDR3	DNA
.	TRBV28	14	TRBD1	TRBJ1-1	CASRRDSYNTEAFF	TGTGCCAGCAGGAGGGACAGCTACAACACTGAAGCTTTCTTT
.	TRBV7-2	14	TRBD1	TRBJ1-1	CASSATGAGTEAFF	TGTGCCAGCAGCGCGACAGGGGCGGGGACTGAAGCTTTCTTT
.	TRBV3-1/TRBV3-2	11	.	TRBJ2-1	CASSQRNEQFF	TGTGCCAGCAGCCAGCGGAATGAGCAGTTCTTC
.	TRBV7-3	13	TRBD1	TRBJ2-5	CASSLNRGETQYF	TGTGCCAGCAGCTTAAACAGGGGGGAGACCCAGTACTTC
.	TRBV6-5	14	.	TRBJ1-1	CASILSRGHTEAFF	TGTGCCAGCATCTTAAGCAGGGGTCACACTGAAGCTTTCTTT
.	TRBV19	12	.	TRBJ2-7	CASSMEAHPQYF	TGTGCCAGTAGTATGGAGGCACACCCGCAGTACTTC
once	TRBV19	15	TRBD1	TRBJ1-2	CASSIETGPLHGYTF	TGTGCCAGTAGTATTGAGACAGGGCCACTGCATGGCTACACCTTC
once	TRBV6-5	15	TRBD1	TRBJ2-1	CASSWTGSSYNEQFF	TGTGCCAGCAGTTGGACAGGCAGCTCCTACAATGAGCAGTTCTTC
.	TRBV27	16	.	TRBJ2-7	CASSPSRTVLSYEQYF	TGTGCCAGCAGTCCCTCCCGGACTGTCCTCTCCTACGAGCAGTACTTC
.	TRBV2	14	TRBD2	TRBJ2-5	CASSGLAGQETQYF	TGTGCCAGCAGTGGACTAGCGGGGCAAGAGACCCAGTACTTC
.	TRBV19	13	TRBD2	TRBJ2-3	CASSSLAGDTQYF	TGTGCCAGTAGTTCCCTAGCGGGGGATACGCAGTATTTT
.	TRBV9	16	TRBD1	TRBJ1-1	CASSARDRGPNTEAFF	TGTGCCAGCAGCGCCCGGGACAGGGGGCCGAACACTGAAGCTTTCTTT
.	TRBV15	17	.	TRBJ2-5	CATSPVGRRGLQETQYF	TGTGCCACCAGCCCAGTGGGAAGAAGAGGACTTCAAGAGACCCAGTACTTC
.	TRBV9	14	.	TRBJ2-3	CASSGTGRTDTQYF	TGTGCCAGCAGCGGTACAGGCCGCACAGATACGCAGTATTTT
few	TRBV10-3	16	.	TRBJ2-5	CAISEDALTGSETQYF	TGTGCCATCAGTGAGGACGCCTTAACAGGGTCGGAGACCCAGTACTTC
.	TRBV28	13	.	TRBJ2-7	CASSLRATYEQYF	TGTGCCAGCAGTTTACGAGCGACCTACGAGCAGTACTTC
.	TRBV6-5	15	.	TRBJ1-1	CASSYSNEYGTEAFF	TGTGCCAGCAGTTACTCAAACGAATACGGGACTGAAGCTTTCTTT
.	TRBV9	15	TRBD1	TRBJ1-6	CASSAGQAGGSPLHF	TGTGCCAGCAGCGCCGGACAGGCGGGGGGTTCACCCCTCCACTTT